This T cell receptor beta chain originates from a study of T cells in Graves' hyperthyroidism and ophthalmopathy. Broader study findings: Using 13 V-J features, a model discriminated ophthalmopathy from stable hyperthyroidism.

On this clonotype itself: The antigen is not known.

Graves' hyperthyroidism without ophthalmopathy progression within 18 months was termed stable. Uncontrolled infection, other autoimmune disease, pregnancy or lactation excluded patients. This CDR3 has 14 amino acids. Germline V gene data show CDR1 as SGHTA and CDR2 as FQGNSA. V lost 6 bases and J lost 4, with 10 bases in between. Amplified TCR beta CDR3 regions came from RNA transcripts. First-round RT-PCR of the TCR CDR3 relied on the HTBI primer set. A single record per CDR3 protein comes from TCRdb applying MiXCR to the multiplex PCR reads. The sample shows just under 750,000 distinct CDR3 sequences, about a third of them seen only once.

This receptor was identified in a woman between 35 and 50 years old with Graves' hyperthyroidism. What was sequenced was blood. The chain carries TRBV7-2 and TRBJ1-6; D unclear. Here the CDR3 reads CASRLPGYNSPLHF. The CDR3 DNA sequence: TGTGCCAGCAGACTACCGGGTTATAATTCACCCCTCCACTTT.